The source of this TCR beta chain is a study of T cells in localized non-small cell lung cancer (dated by TCRdb to 2019 to 2021). Study-level background: Comparing tumors with uninvolved tumor-adjacent lungs, the study looked at the T cell repertoires of 200 to 250 patients with early-stage NSCLC. NSCLC patients had a mean age of roughly 66 years, and around 130 were male and 107 female. The cohort comprised 236 treatment-naïve NSCLC patients with resected, localized lung tumors. Findings and caveats that apply to the study as a whole: Uninvolved tumor-adjacent lung showed the highest T cell clonality, higher than tumor, which suggests more focused antigenic responses in the uninvolved tumor-adjacent lung. Because multi-region tumor sequencing was not done, intratumor heterogeneity could not be ruled out. Of the top 100 tumor clones, a median of 57 were detected in paired uninvolved adjacent lung; around 30 were also among that lung's top 100. Longer overall survival was associated with higher blood T cell density, whereas shorter survival was associated with higher adjacent-lung clonality. Because of the exploratory design, TCR variables were selected using unadjusted p-values without false-discovery rate correction.

At diagnosis, tumor, uninvolved tumor-adjacent lung and peripheral blood were collected and then preserved as a mix of FFPE and fresh-frozen material. For TCR repertoire profiling, blood samples were analyzed as peripheral blood mononuclear cells. The immunoSEQ Assay was used to sequence TCR beta CDR3 regions from DNA. Concerning the study's data processing: T cell density was computed as TCR beta template counts normalized to usable DNA estimated by amplifying housekeeping genes. Richness was estimated using the preseqR package, with extrapolation to 400,000 templates for PBMC samples and to 120,000 templates for tissue samples. Clonality was defined by subtracting Pielou's evenness from one. Tissue-enriched TCRs were identified through differential abundance testing performed on productive amino-acid clonotypes, with a minimum total count of 5 and an alpha of 0.1. The Jaccard Index and the Morisita Overlap Index were used to measure repertoire overlap between compartments. GLIPH grouped TCR beta CDR3s together with public tetramer-defined viral CDR3s, and a viral motif had to include at least three viral sequences and also show V-gene enrichment. TCRdb took this table from immuneACCESS and kept in-frame rearrangements with V and J called. Such tables lack part of the clones; where checked against another copy, unresolved V genes explain under half of the gap, and the rest is unexplained. That table supplies the V and J calls and clone size; D and trimming were determined from the DNA. This sample comprises 58,000 or so clones, roughly 90% of them detected only once. The top ten clones comprise roughly 1.9% of the sample.

On this clone: Its antigen has not been determined. No per-base quality is available; no much larger clone lies one base away.

The CDR3 covers 17 residues, taking in both the cysteine and the phenylalanine. Solely the CDR3 DNA is kept, with 51 bases framed from the first base. V trim: 4 bases; J trim: 5 bases; unmatched bases: 12. The germline V gene (reference sequence) supplies CDR1 SGHNT and CDR2 YYREEE. This specimen consisted of peripheral blood, obtained before any cancer treatment. The source of this sequence is a woman aged 35-75 years with stage I lung adenocarcinoma. The chain is assembled from TRBV5-4 and TRBJ2-7; the junction holds 13 bases that match TRBD2. The CDR3 is CASSQIPGLAGKDEQYF. The nucleotide sequence is TGTGCCAGCAGCCAAATCCCGGGACTAGCGGGGAAGGACGAGCAGTACTTC.